The rows below give T cell receptor beta chains drawn from one sample of a study of technical replicates of blood from a handful of donors. Using immunoSEQ multiplex PCR, the repertoire was profiled, and TCRdb retains in-frame clones only, with some absent. The sample shows more than 70,000 clones, 75% to 95% of them seen only once. Sequences were obtained from T cells isolated from PBMCs. All receptors come from a human donor in good health. CDR3s include the opening cysteine and the closing phenylalanine or tryptophan. The D gene is left open where the match is weak. Clone size is stated in some rows and not others, as once, few, many or a class when expanded.

NA	TRBD2	TRBV19	TRBJ2-5	CATQRGARETQYF	TGTGCCACCCAGCGGGGGGCCCGGGAGACCCAGTACTTC
NA	NA	TRBV19	TRBJ1-1	CASSIRTTEAFF	TGTGCCAGTAGTATTCGGACAACTGAAGCTTTCTTT
NA	TRBD1	TRBV27	TRBJ2-7	CASSLPGGADEQYF	TGTGCCAGCAGTTTGCCAGGGGGCGCGGACGAGCAGTACTTC
NA	TRBD1	TRBV28	TRBJ2-7	CASSEQGGRSYEQYF	TGTGCCAGCAGTGAACAGGGGGGAAGGTCCTACGAGCAGTACTTC
NA	NA	TRBV25-1	TRBJ1-1	CASSELVPGGTEAFF	TGTGCCAGCAGTGAATTGGTCCCCGGGGGGACTGAAGCTTTCTTT
NA	NA	TRBV28	TRBJ1-5	CASRWGVDNQPQHF	TGTGCCAGCAGATGGGGGGTTGACAATCAGCCCCAGCATTTT
few	NA	TRBV5-1	TRBJ1-1	CASSENRVGNTEAFF	TGCGCCAGCAGCGAAAACAGGGTCGGGAACACTGAAGCTTTCTTT
NA	TRBD1	TRBV18	TRBJ1-1	CASSPGTGRVLTEAFF	TGTGCCAGCTCACCGGGGACAGGGAGGGTGTTGACTGAAGCTTTCTTT
NA	NA	TRBV5-1	TRBJ2-2	CASSSGLGNVGELFF	TGCGCCAGCAGCTCTGGACTGGGGAACGTCGGGGAGCTGTTTTTT
NA	NA	TRBV11-3	TRBJ1-1	CASSFSQNGRGEAFF	TGTGCCAGCAGCTTTTCCCAGAATGGTCGCGGTGAAGCTTTCTTT
NA	NA	TRBV27	TRBJ1-2	CASSLSFATGYYGYTF	TGTGCCAGCAGTTTATCTTTCGCGACAGGCTACTATGGCTACACCTTC
NA	NA	TRBV5-6	TRBJ2-1	CASSALGGGGRVDEQFF	TGTGCCAGCAGCGCCCTGGGTGGGGGGGGCCGGGTTGATGAGCAGTTCTTC
NA	NA	TRBV6-1	TRBJ2-1	CASKFGFHEQFF	TGTGCCAGCAAGTTCGGGTTCCATGAGCAGTTCTTC
NA	NA	TRBV19	TRBJ2-5	CASSTDFGETQYF	TGTGCCAGTAGTACTGACTTTGGTGAGACCCAGTACTTC
once	NA	TRBV19	TRBJ2-2	CASSIGKQGYTGELFF	TGTGCCAGTAGTATAGGAAAACAGGGCTACACCGGGGAGCTGTTTTTT
once	NA	TRBV28	TRBJ2-1	CASSTFNTGSYNEQFF	TGTGCCAGCAGTACCTTTAATACAGGGTCCTACAATGAGCAGTTCTTC
NA	NA	TRBV14	TRBJ2-3	CAEGRINTDTQYF	TGTGCCGAGGGGAGGATTAACACTGATACGCAGTATTTT
NA	NA	TRBV7-2	TRBJ2-7	CASSLSPGASYEQYF	TGTGCCAGCAGCTTATCCCCAGGGGCCTCATACGAGCAGTACTTC
NA	NA	TRBV5-1	TRBJ2-1	CASSLGPANEQFF	TGCGCCAGCAGCTTGGGGCCTGCCAATGAGCAGTTCTTC
NA	NA	TRBV6-6	TRBJ1-1	CASSYLGEAFF	TGTGCCAGCAGTTACTTGGGCGAAGCTTTCTTT
NA	NA	TRBV6-1	TRBJ2-1	CASARGSGAYNEQFF	TGTGCCAGCGCGCGGGGTTCGGGGGCCTACAATGAGCAGTTCTTC
NA	NA	TRBV4-1	TRBJ2-3	CASSQVWGGAGTDTQYF	TGCGCCAGCAGCCAAGTTTGGGGGGGCGCAGGCACAGATACGCAGTATTTT
NA	NA	TRBV5-1	TRBJ1-4	CASSLLPTGNNEKLFF	TGCGCCAGCAGCCTACTACCGACGGGGAATAATGAAAAACTGTTTTTT
NA	NA	TRBV7-9	TRBJ2-1	CASSLGSSGSALYNEQFF	TGTGCCAGCAGCTTAGGTTCTTCCGGGAGCGCCTTGTACAATGAGCAGTTCTTC
NA	TRBD1	TRBV5-1	TRBJ2-7	CASSPGQGFYEQYF	TGCGCCAGCAGCCCTGGACAGGGTTTCTACGAGCAGTACTTC
NA	NA	TRBV27	TRBJ2-7	CASSLSGSSSYEQYF	TGTGCCAGCAGTTTGAGCGGCTCCAGCTCCTACGAGCAGTACTTC
NA	TRBD1	TRBV5-1	TRBJ2-2	CASSQTGGAAGELFF	TGCGCCAGCAGCCAAACAGGGGGCGCGGCCGGGGAGCTGTTTTTT
NA	TRBD1	TRBV28	TRBJ2-7	CASRAGQGTTYEQYF	TGTGCCAGCAGGGCGGGACAGGGGACGACCTACGAGCAGTACTTC
NA	TRBD2	TRBV19	TRBJ2-1	CASKLAGGLSSYNEQFF	TGTGCCAGTAAACTAGCGGGGGGCTTGAGCTCCTACAATGAGCAGTTCTTC
NA	NA	TRBV30	TRBJ1-2	CAWGQPLIKYGYTF	TGTGCCTGGGGACAGCCTCTTATAAAATATGGCTACACCTTC
few	NA	TRBV30	TRBJ1-1	CAWSPPYTEAFF	TGTGCCTGGAGTCCCCCTTACACTGAAGCTTTCTTT
NA	NA	TRBV10-2	TRBJ2-1	CASSVSALYNEQFF	TGCGCCAGCAGTGTGTCCGCTCTATACAATGAGCAGTTCTTC
NA	TRBD2	TRBV9	TRBJ2-3	CASSLAGGSTDTQYF	TGTGCCAGCAGCTTAGCGGGGGGGAGCACAGATACGCAGTATTTT
NA	NA	TRBV4-1	TRBJ2-7	CASTQGQGALQGEQYF	TGCGCCAGCACCCAAGGCCAAGGGGCCCTGCAAGGCGAGCAGTACTTC
NA	NA	TRBV5-1	TRBJ1-1	CASSLTGPNTEAFF	TGCGCCAGCAGCTTGACAGGGCCGAACACTGAAGCTTTCTTT
NA	TRBD1	TRBV5-1	TRBJ2-1	CASSLRTGHYNEQFF	TGCGCCAGCAGCCTAAGGACAGGGCACTACAATGAGCAGTTCTTC
NA	NA	TRBV28	TRBJ1-4	CASSPVVEKLFF	TGTGCCAGCAGCCCTGTTGTTGAAAAACTGTTTTTT
NA	TRBD1	TRBV19	TRBJ1-5	CASNPTGGYSNQPQHF	TGTGCCAGTAACCCCACAGGGGGCTATAGCAATCAGCCCCAGCATTTT
NA	NA	TRBV10-2	TRBJ1-2	CASSESFLRNRYGYTF	TGCGCCAGCAGTGAGTCTTTCCTCAGGAACCGCTATGGTTACACCTTC
NA	NA	TRBV5-1	TRBJ2-1	CASSLSVPGNEQFF	TGCGCCAGCAGCCTCTCTGTCCCAGGAAATGAGCAGTTCTTC
NA	TRBD1	TRBV2	TRBJ2-2	CASIPGQGAGELFF	TGTGCCAGCATACCCGGGCAGGGGGCCGGGGAGCTGTTTTTT